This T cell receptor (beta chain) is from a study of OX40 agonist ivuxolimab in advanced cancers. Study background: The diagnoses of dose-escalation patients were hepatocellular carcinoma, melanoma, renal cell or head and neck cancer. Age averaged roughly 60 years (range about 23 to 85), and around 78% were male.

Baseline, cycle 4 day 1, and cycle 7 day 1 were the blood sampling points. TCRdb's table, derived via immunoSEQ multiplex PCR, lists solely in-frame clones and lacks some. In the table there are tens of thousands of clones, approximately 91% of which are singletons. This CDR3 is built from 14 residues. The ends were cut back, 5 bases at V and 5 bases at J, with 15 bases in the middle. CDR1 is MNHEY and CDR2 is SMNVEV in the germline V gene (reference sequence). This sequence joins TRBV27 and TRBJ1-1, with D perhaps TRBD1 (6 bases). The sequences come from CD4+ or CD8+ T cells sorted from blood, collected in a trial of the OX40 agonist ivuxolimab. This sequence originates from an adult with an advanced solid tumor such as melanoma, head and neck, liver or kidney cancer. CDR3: CASSSGTQRTEAFF. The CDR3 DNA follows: TGTGCCAGCAGTAGTGGGACACAAAGAACTGAAGCTTTCTTT.